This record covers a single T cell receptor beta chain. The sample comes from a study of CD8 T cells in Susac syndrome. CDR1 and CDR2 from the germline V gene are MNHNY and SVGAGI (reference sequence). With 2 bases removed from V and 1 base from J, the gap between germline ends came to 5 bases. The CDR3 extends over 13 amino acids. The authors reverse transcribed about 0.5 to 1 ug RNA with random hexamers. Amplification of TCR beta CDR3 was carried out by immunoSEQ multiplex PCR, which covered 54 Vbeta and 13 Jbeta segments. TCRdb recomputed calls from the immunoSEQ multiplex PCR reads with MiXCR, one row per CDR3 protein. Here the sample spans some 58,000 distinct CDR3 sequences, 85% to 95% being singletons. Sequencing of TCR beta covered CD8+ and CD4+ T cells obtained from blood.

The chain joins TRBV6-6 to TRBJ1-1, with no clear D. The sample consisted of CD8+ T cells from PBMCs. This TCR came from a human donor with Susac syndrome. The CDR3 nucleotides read TGTGCCAGCAGTTACCCGGGGAACACTGAAGCTTTCTTT. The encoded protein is CASSYPGNTEAFF.